In this sample, the clone carrying this T cell receptor (beta chain) turned up many times. Its antigen is as yet unknown. These data originate in a study of T cells in Graves' hyperthyroidism and ophthalmopathy. Study findings and constraints: Through a model of 13 V-J features, ophthalmopathy was separated from stable hyperthyroidism.

The CDR3 regions of TCR beta were amplified from RNA transcripts. The HTBI set primed first-round TCR CDR3 RT-PCR. TCRdb fed the multiplex PCR reads into MiXCR, producing one record per CDR3 protein. The sample comprises 600,000 to 650,000 distinct CDR3 sequences, less than 25% of which are singletons, and about 35% rests with the top ten. The CDR3 has 13 amino acids. Looked up from germline, CDR1 is MDHEN and CDR2 is SYDVKM. V was pared by 6 bases and J by 5 bases, with 13 bases between. The TCR was taken from a man aged 25 to 40 with Graves' ophthalmopathy. The chain links TRBV28 to TRBJ1-1; D not resolved. Sequencing used blood. The CDR3 DNA sequence: TGTGCCAGCAGCGGACCGGGGAGAACTGAAGCTTTCTTT. This encodes CASSGPGRTEAFF. Filled out from reference TRBV28 and TRBJ1-1, the complete variable domain reads DVKVTQSSRYLVKRTGEKVFLECVQDMDHENMFWYRQDPGLGLRLIYFSYDVKMKEKGDIPEGYSVSREKKERFSLILESASTNQTSMYLCASSGPGRTEAFFGQGTRLTVV.